This is a list of T cell receptor beta chains from one sample in a study of blood T cell repertoires in COVID-19. TCRdb's table, derived via immunoSEQ multiplex PCR, lists solely in-frame clones and lacks some. The sample consists of around 300,000 clones, roughly 85% of them appearing once. The sample was PBMCs or T cells enriched from blood (not recorded which). These receptors all come from a woman aged 45-65 years who had recovered from COVID-19. CDR3s include the opening cysteine and the closing phenylalanine or tryptophan. D genes are given only for firm matches. Rows may omit the clone size; those that give it use once, few, many or a size class.

abundance: NA; j_gene: TRBJ1-1; d_gene: NA; v_gene: TRBV5-1; CDR3nt: TGCGCCAGCAGCCCGTTACAGGGTAACACTGAAGCTTTCTTT; CDR3aa: CASSPLQGNTEAFF
abundance: few; j_gene: TRBJ1-2; d_gene: NA; v_gene: TRBV19; CDR3nt: TGTGCCAGTAGTGCCGGACAGTACTCTAACTATGGCTACACCTTC; CDR3aa: CASSAGQYSNYGYTF
abundance: once; j_gene: TRBJ2-2; d_gene: NA; v_gene: TRBV9; CDR3nt: TGTGCCAGCAGCGTATTTCCTAGCGACGTCCCCGGGGAGCTGTTTTTT; CDR3aa: CASSVFPSDVPGELFF
abundance: NA; j_gene: TRBJ2-5; d_gene: NA; v_gene: TRBV10-2; CDR3nt: TGCGCCAGCAGTGACTCGCGGGGCCAAGAGACCCAGTACTTC; CDR3aa: CASSDSRGQETQYF
abundance: NA; j_gene: TRBJ1-5; d_gene: NA; v_gene: TRBV28; CDR3nt: TGTGCCAGCAGTTCATGGTCCGTAAGCAATCAGCCCCAGCATTTT; CDR3aa: CASSSWSVSNQPQHF
abundance: NA; j_gene: TRBJ1-2; d_gene: TRBD1; v_gene: TRBV10-2; CDR3nt: TGCGCCAGCAGACCGACAGGGGGAAACTATGGCTACACCTTC; CDR3aa: CASRPTGGNYGYTF
abundance: NA; j_gene: TRBJ1-6; d_gene: TRBD1; v_gene: TRBV4-1; CDR3nt: TGCGCCAGCAGCCAAGGACAGGGCCCAAATTCACCCCTCCACTTT; CDR3aa: CASSQGQGPNSPLHF
abundance: NA; j_gene: TRBJ1-2; d_gene: TRBD1; v_gene: TRBV6-1; CDR3nt: TGTGCCAGCAGTGGAGCGGACGGGACAGGGTACTATGGCTACACCTTC; CDR3aa: CASSGADGTGYYGYTF
abundance: NA; j_gene: TRBJ1-1; d_gene: TRBD1; v_gene: TRBV5-4; CDR3nt: TGTGCCAGCAGCTTGCTACAGGGGCTCACTGAAGCTTTCTTT; CDR3aa: CASSLLQGLTEAFF
abundance: once; j_gene: TRBJ1-1; d_gene: NA; v_gene: TRBV21-1; CDR3nt: TGTGCCAGCAGCAACGTGGACAGGCTAAACACTGAAGCTTTCTTT; CDR3aa: CASSNVDRLNTEAFF
abundance: NA; j_gene: TRBJ1-1; d_gene: TRBD1; v_gene: TRBV7-2; CDR3nt: TGTGCCAGCAGCTTAGGCGCCAGGGGGCTCACTGAAGCTTTCTTT; CDR3aa: CASSLGARGLTEAFF
abundance: NA; j_gene: TRBJ1-3; d_gene: NA; v_gene: TRBV19; CDR3nt: TGTGCCAGTAGTATCGGGGAAAGTGGAAACACCATATATTTT; CDR3aa: CASSIGESGNTIYF
abundance: NA; j_gene: TRBJ1-5; d_gene: NA; v_gene: TRBV7-8; CDR3nt: TGTGCCAGCAGCTTAGGCGGGTGGCAGGATCAGCCCCAGCATTTT; CDR3aa: CASSLGGWQDQPQHF
abundance: NA; j_gene: TRBJ1-1; d_gene: NA; v_gene: TRBV30; CDR3nt: TGTGCCTGGAGTGTACTAAGGGGTGGGGCTTTCTTT; CDR3aa: CAWSVLRGGAFF
abundance: NA; j_gene: TRBJ2-5; d_gene: NA; v_gene: TRBV24-1; CDR3nt: TGTGCCACCAGCCCACAGGGAGGGATTTATGAGACCCAGTACTTC; CDR3aa: CATSPQGGIYETQYF
abundance: NA; j_gene: TRBJ1-3; d_gene: NA; v_gene: TRBV6-5; CDR3nt: TGTGCCAGCAGTTACTATCTAACAGGTTCTGGAAACACCATATATTTT; CDR3aa: CASSYYLTGSGNTIYF
abundance: few; j_gene: TRBJ2-5; d_gene: NA; v_gene: TRBV2; CDR3nt: TGTGCCAGCAGTGAAGCGAGAGGAATCGGGGAGACCCAGTACTTC; CDR3aa: CASSEARGIGETQYF
abundance: once; j_gene: TRBJ1-5; d_gene: NA; v_gene: TRBV16; CDR3nt: TGTGCCAGCGGTCCCTCCAGGGTGAGCAATCAGCCCCAGCATTTT; CDR3aa: CASGPSRVSNQPQHF
abundance: NA; j_gene: TRBJ2-5; d_gene: NA; v_gene: TRBV5-1; CDR3nt: TGCGCCAGCAGGATGTTAGGACAGTACCAAGAGACCCAGTACTTC; CDR3aa: CASRMLGQYQETQYF
abundance: NA; j_gene: TRBJ1-1; d_gene: NA; v_gene: TRBV18; CDR3nt: TGTGCCAGCCAACCCTCGGGGTTTTCGAATAATGAAGCTTTTTTT; CDR3aa: CASQPSGFSNNEAFF
abundance: NA; j_gene: TRBJ1-5; d_gene: NA; v_gene: TRBV29-1; CDR3nt: TGCAGCGCATTGGGGGCGGATAGCAATCAGCCCCAGCATTTT; CDR3aa: CSALGADSNQPQHF
abundance: NA; j_gene: TRBJ1-5; d_gene: TRBD1; v_gene: TRBV24-1; CDR3nt: TGTGCCACCAGTGATTTCGATCCGGGACAGGGGGCAAAGAATAGCAATCAGCCCCAGCATTTT; CDR3aa: CATSDFDPGQGAKNSNQPQHF
abundance: NA; j_gene: TRBJ1-1; d_gene: TRBD1; v_gene: TRBV24-1; CDR3nt: TGTGCCACTATGGGACAGCCGAACACTGAAGCTTTCTTT; CDR3aa: CATMGQPNTEAFF
abundance: NA; j_gene: TRBJ1-4; d_gene: TRBD1; v_gene: TRBV9; CDR3nt: TGTGCCAGCAGCGTCGGGACAGGGGGTAGGGAAAAACTGTTTTTT; CDR3aa: CASSVGTGGREKLFF
abundance: NA; j_gene: TRBJ1-1; d_gene: TRBD1; v_gene: TRBV4-1; CDR3nt: TGCGCCAGCAGCCAACCAAACCGGGACAGGGGGGAACGAAACACTGAAGCTTTCTTT; CDR3aa: CASSQPNRDRGERNTEAFF
abundance: NA; j_gene: TRBJ1-6; d_gene: TRBD1; v_gene: TRBV5-1; CDR3nt: TGCGCCAGCAGCTTATTGGCCGGGGACAGGGAGAATTCACCCCTCCACTTT; CDR3aa: CASSLLAGDRENSPLHF
abundance: NA; j_gene: TRBJ2-3; d_gene: TRBD2; v_gene: TRBV7-3; CDR3nt: TGTGCCAGCAGCACGACTAGCGGGGGGCCTGTCGGCACAGATACGCAGTATTTT; CDR3aa: CASSTTSGGPVGTDTQYF
abundance: NA; j_gene: TRBJ2-7; d_gene: NA; v_gene: TRBV19; CDR3nt: TGTGCCAGTAGTATGGCGGGGAACTACGAGCAGTACTTC; CDR3aa: CASSMAGNYEQYF
abundance: NA; j_gene: TRBJ1-5; d_gene: NA; v_gene: TRBV5-8; CDR3nt: TGTGCCAGCAGCTTGGACCGACACCGAAATCAGCCCCAGCATTTT; CDR3aa: CASSLDRHRNQPQHF
abundance: NA; j_gene: TRBJ1-6; d_gene: TRBD1; v_gene: TRBV27; CDR3nt: TGTGCCAGCAGTTCAGGGACAGGTCAAAATTCACCCCTCCACTTT; CDR3aa: CASSSGTGQNSPLHF
abundance: NA; j_gene: TRBJ1-5; d_gene: NA; v_gene: TRBV6-5; CDR3nt: TGTGCCAGCAGTCCCGCAGGTTACCAGCCCCAGCATTTT; CDR3aa: CASSPAGYQPQHF
abundance: few; j_gene: TRBJ2-1; d_gene: TRBD2; v_gene: TRBV2; CDR3nt: TGTGCCACCTCAGGACTAGCTAGTTCCGATGAGCAGTTCTTC; CDR3aa: CATSGLASSDEQFF
abundance: NA; j_gene: TRBJ2-3; d_gene: TRBD1; v_gene: TRBV5-8; CDR3nt: TGTGCCAGCAGCCCCGGACAGGGGAGCACAGATACGCAGTATTTT; CDR3aa: CASSPGQGSTDTQYF
abundance: NA; j_gene: TRBJ1-5; d_gene: NA; v_gene: TRBV7-2; CDR3nt: TGTGCCAGCAGCCCTGACCTACAGGGAAATCAGCCCCAGCATTTT; CDR3aa: CASSPDLQGNQPQHF
abundance: NA; j_gene: TRBJ2-3; d_gene: NA; v_gene: TRBV5-4; CDR3nt: TGTGCCAGCAGCTTAGACTCCCCGGCACAGTATTTT; CDR3aa: CASSLDSPAQYF
abundance: NA; j_gene: TRBJ1-4; d_gene: NA; v_gene: TRBV18; CDR3nt: TGTGCCAGCTCACCCGACCGGGGTAATGAAAAACTGTTTTTT; CDR3aa: CASSPDRGNEKLFF